Listed here is a single T cell receptor (beta chain). After removal of 8 bases from V and 5 bases from J, the junction contained 2 bases not matched to a gene. This CDR3 contains 11 residues. The germline V gene encodes CDR1 SQVTM and CDR2 ANQGSEA. Described treatment: oral pan-JAK inhibitor, 5-10 mg twice daily. The entry originates in a study of CD8+ T cells in alopecia areata. As for the study in general: Severity in treated patients was scored by percentage of scalp area affected.

Sequencing used cDNA as its template, made by extracting RNA and reverse transcribing it. Some clones are missing from TCRdb's copy, which holds only in-frame ones; the method was immunoSEQ multiplex PCR. Of hundreds of thousands of clones listed, around 65% are singletons. This rearrangement joins TRBV29-1 to TRBJ1-2, with TRBD1 matching 10 bases. Sequenced here: CD4+ T cells sorted from blood, sampled at week 44, from a patient treated with tofacitinib. The clonotype comes from a human donor with alopecia areata. CDR3 nucleotides: TGCAGCTCGGGACAGGGGTATGGCTACACCTTC. Translation gives CSSGQGYGYTF.